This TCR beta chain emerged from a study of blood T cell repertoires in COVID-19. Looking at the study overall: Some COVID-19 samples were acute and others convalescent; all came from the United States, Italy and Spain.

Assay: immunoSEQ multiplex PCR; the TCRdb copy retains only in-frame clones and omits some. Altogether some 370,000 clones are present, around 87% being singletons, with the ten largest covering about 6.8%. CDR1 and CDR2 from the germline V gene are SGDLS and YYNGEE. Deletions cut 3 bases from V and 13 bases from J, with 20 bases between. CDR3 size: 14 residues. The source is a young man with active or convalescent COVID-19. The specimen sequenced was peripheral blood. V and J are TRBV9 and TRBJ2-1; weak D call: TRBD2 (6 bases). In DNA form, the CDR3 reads TGTGCCAGCAGCGGAGGATCGGGGGTACCGGCCCAGTTCTTC. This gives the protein CASSGGSGVPAQFF.